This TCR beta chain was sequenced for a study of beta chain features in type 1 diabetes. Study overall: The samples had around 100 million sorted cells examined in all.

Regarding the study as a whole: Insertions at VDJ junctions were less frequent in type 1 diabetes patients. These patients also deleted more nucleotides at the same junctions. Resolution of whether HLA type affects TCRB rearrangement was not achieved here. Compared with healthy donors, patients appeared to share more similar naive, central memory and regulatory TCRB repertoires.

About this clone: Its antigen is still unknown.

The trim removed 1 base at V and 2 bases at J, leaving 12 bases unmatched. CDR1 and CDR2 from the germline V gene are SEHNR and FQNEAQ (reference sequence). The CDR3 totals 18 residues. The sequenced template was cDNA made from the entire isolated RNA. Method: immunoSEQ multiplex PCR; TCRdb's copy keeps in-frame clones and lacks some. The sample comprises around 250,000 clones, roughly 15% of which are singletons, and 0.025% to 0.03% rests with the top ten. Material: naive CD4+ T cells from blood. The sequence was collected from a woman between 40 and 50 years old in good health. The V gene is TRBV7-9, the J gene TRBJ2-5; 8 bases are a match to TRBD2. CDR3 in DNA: TGTGCCAGCAGCTTAGGGGTGGCGGGGGGCCGGATTCAAGAGACCCAGTACTTC. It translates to CASSLGVAGGRIQETQYF.